This TCR beta chain is from a study of blood T cell repertoires in COVID-19. The wider study: Acute and convalescent COVID-19 samples came from the United States, Italy and Spain.

How the authors handled the data: It was from reference gene primer amplification that nucleated cell counts were estimated. Clones were sequenced by immunoSEQ multiplex PCR, and TCRdb holds only the in-frame ones, with some missing. V and J calls and clone size come straight from that table; D and trimming were deduced from the DNA. The sample comprises about 120,000 clones, approximately 82% of which are singletons, and 7.5% rests with the top ten. Trimming left V 1 base short and J 7 bases short, with 11 bases between. The CDR3 is made up of 14 amino acids. In germline, CDR1 is SGHAT, CDR2 FQNNGV.

The sample taken for sequencing was peripheral blood. V and J are TRBV11-2 and TRBJ1-5, with D possibly TRBD1 on 6 matching bases. This receptor was identified in a man aged 70-80 years with active or convalescent COVID-19. CDR3 region: CASSLGGPGQPQHF. CDR3 nucleotides: TGTGCCAGCAGCTTAGGGGGGCCAGGGCAGCCCCAGCATTTT.